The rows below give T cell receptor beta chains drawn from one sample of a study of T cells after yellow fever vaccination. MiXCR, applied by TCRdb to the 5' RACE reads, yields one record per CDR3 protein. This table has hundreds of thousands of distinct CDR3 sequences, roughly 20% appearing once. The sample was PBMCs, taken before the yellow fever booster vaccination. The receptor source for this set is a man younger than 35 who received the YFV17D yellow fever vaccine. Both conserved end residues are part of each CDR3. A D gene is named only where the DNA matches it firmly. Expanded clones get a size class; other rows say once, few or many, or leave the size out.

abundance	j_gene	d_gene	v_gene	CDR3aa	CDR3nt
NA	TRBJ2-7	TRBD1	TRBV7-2	CASSLAIGGRGPGEQYF	TGTGCCAGCAGCTTAGCGATTGGCGGCAGGGGGCCGGGAGAGCAGTACTTC
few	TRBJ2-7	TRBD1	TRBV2	CASSPRDSPYEHYF	TGTGCCAGCAGCCCCCGGGACAGCCCCTACGAGCATTACTTC
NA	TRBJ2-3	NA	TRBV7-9	CASSFGPRGDTQYF	TGTGCCAGCAGCTTCGGACCAAGAGGGGATACGCAGTATTTT
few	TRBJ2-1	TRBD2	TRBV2	CASRNLAGGPYEQFF	TGTGCCAGCAGAAATCTGGCGGGGGGGCCCTATGAGCAGTTCTTC
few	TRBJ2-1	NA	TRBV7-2	CASSLPAGALAKGEQFF	TGTGCCAGCAGCCTACCTGCAGGGGCCCTAGCCAAAGGGGAGCAGTTCTTC
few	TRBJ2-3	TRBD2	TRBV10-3	CAILAESTDTQYF	TGTGCCATCCTAGCGGAAAGCACAGATACGCAGTATTTT
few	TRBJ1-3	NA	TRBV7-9	CARETDGNTIYF	TGTGCCAGGGAGACCGACGGAAACACCATATATTTT
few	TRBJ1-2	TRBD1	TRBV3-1	CASGQASGGYTF	TGTGCCAGCGGACAGGCCTCGGGTGGCTACACCTTC
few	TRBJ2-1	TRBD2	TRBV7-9	CASNRGGNEQFF	TGTGCCAGCAACCGGGGGGGCAATGAGCAGTTCTTC
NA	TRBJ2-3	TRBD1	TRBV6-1	CASRQGVGADTQYF	TGTGCCAGCAGGCAGGGGGTGGGCGCAGATACGCAGTATTTT
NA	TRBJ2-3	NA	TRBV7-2	CASSLSLGGAGGPDTQYF	TGTGCCAGCAGCTTATCCCTCGGGGGCGCCGGAGGGCCAGATACGCAGTATTTT
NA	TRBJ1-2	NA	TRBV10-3	CAISESTDYGYTF	TGTGCCATCAGTGAGTCGACAGACTATGGCTACACCTTC
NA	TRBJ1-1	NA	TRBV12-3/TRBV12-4	CASSPTWYTEAFF	TGTGCCAGCAGCCCCACATGGTACACTGAAGCTTTCTTT
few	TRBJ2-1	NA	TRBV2	CASRKTDSSYNEQFF	TGTGCCAGCAGAAAAACAGACAGCTCCTACAATGAGCAGTTCTTC
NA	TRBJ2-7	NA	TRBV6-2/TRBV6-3	CASSYPGGDYEQYF	TGTGCCAGCAGTTACCCGGGTGGGGACTACGAGCAGTACTTC
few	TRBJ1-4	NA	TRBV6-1	CASRGREKLFF	TGTGCCAGCCGAGGTCGGGAAAAACTGTTTTTT
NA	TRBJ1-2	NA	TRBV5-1	CASSSQGDNYGYTF	TGCGCCAGCAGCTCCCAGGGAGATAACTATGGCTACACCTTC
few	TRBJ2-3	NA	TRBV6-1	CASSEGDGSDTQYF	TGTGCCAGCAGTGAGGGAGACGGATCAGATACGCAGTATTTT
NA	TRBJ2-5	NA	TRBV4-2	CASSQGVTGVLTETQYF	TGTGCCAGCAGCCAAGGGGTGACGGGGGTCTTGACAGAGACCCAGTACTTC
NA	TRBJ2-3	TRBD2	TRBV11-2	CASSLDQRGDTQYF	TGTGCCAGCAGCTTAGATCAGCGGGGAGATACGCAGTATTTT
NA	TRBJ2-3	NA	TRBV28	CASSLGVWDTQYF	TGTGCCAGCAGTTTGGGGGTCTGGGATACGCAGTATTTT
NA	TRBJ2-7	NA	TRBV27	CASSQGQWIYEQYF	TGTGCCAGCAGCCAAGGACAGTGGATCTACGAGCAGTACTTC
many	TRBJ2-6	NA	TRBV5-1	CASSLDPSGANVLTF	TGCGCCAGCAGCCTCGACCCGTCTGGGGCCAACGTCCTGACTTTC
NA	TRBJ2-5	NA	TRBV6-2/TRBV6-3	CASSYETGLQETQYF	TGTGCCAGCAGTTACGAGACAGGCCTTCAAGAGACCCAGTACTTC
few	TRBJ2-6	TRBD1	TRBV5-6	CASSPYRDRGPGANVLTF	TGTGCCAGCAGCCCATACCGGGACAGGGGGCCTGGGGCCAACGTCCTGACTTTC
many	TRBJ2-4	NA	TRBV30	CAWSVLGGVLSLQYF	TGTGCCTGGAGTGTACTAGGCGGCGTCCTTTCGCTTCAGTACTTC
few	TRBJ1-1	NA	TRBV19	CASTIGIPNTEAFF	TGTGCCAGTACTATAGGGATCCCTAACACTGAAGCTTTCTTT
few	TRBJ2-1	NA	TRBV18	CASSPQDTGNNEQFF	TGTGCCAGCTCACCACAGGACACCGGTAACAATGAGCAGTTCTTC
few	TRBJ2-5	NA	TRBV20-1	CSARDQQETQYF	TGCAGTGCTAGAGATCAGCAAGAGACCCAGTACTTC